The T cell receptor (beta chain) under discussion was sequenced for a study of T cell changes during pregnancy in multiple sclerosis. Sequencing was performed with immunoSEQ multiplex PCR; in TCRdb, only in-frame clones are kept and a portion is missing. The sample includes approximately 37,000 clones, over 80% seen only once; the top ten take 0.3% to 0.4%. This CDR3 region has 13 residues. Per germline, CDR1 SEHNR and CDR2 FQNEAQ (reference sequence). After removal of 11 bases from V and 2 bases from J, the junction contained 5 bases not matched to a gene. The chain combines TRBV7-9 with TRBJ2-1; 8 bases are shared with TRBD1. The receptor was derived from a female donor in good health, enrolled as a control in a pregnancy study. The source was CD4+ T cells from peripheral blood mononuclear cells, collected in the third trimester of pregnancy. CDR3 in DNA: TGTGCCGTACAACAGGGGGCCTACAATGAGCAGTTCTTC. It specifies CAVQQGAYNEQFF.